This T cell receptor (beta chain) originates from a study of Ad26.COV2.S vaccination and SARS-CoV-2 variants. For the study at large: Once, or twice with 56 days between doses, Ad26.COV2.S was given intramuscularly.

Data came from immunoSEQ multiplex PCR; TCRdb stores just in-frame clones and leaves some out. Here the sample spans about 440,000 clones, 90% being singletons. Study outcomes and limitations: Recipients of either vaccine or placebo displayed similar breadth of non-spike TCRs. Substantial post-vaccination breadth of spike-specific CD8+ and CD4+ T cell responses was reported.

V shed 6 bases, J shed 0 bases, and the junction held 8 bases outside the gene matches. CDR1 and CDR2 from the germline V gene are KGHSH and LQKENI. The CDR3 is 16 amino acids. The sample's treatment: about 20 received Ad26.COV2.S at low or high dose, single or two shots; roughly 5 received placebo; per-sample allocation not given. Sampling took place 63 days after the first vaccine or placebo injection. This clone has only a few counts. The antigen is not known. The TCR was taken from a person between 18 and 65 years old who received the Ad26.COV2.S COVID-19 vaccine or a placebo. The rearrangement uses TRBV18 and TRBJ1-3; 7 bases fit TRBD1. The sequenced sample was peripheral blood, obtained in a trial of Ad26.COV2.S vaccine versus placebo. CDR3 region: CASSDRALNSGNTIYF. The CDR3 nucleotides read TGTGCCAGCTCCGACAGGGCCCTTAACTCTGGAAACACCATATATTTT.